A single sample is the source of the 6 T cell receptor beta chains below, sequenced in a study of blood T cell repertoires in COVID-19. Assay used: immunoSEQ multiplex PCR; TCRdb lists only in-frame clones, some missing. The top ten hold roughly 9.1% of the sample, which has under 200,000 clones, 75% to 90% seen once. Sequencing was carried out using peripheral blood. All receptors derive from an elderly woman with active or convalescent COVID-19.

About this clone: The junction departs from the called germline gene at one end, perhaps through a read error. V and J are TRBV11-2 and TRBJ2-1, with 8 positions matching TRBD2. CDR1 and CDR2 (germline): SGHAT, FQNNGV. This CDR3 region has 13 residues. CDR3 loop: CASSSGLGGAGIF. The CDR3, as DNA: TGTGCCAGCAGCTCCGGGCTCGGGGGGGCCGGGATCTTC.

The chain recombines TRBV29-1 with TRBJ2-1, with 9 bases identical to TRBD1. From germline, CDR1 is SQVTM and CDR2 ANQGSEA. Trimming removed 7 bases from V and 5 bases from J; junction bases left unmatched: 6. The CDR3 extends over 13 amino acids. CDR3 region: CSAQTGGNNEQFF. In nucleotides, the CDR3 is TGCAGCGCCCAGACAGGGGGGAACAATGAGCAGTTCTTC.

The chain links TRBV7-2 to TRBJ2-7, with 10 positions matching TRBD2. The CDR3 is made up of 17 amino acids. Germline values: CDR1 SGHTA, CDR2 FQGNSA. The V and J ends lost 0 bases and 2 bases, in that order; junction bases with no gene match: 7. CDR3 coding DNA: TGTGCCAGCAGCTTAGCCCCTAGCGGGGGAGCGGCCTACGAGCAGTACTTC. Translation: CASSLAPSGGAAYEQYF. Supplemented by reference TRBV7-2 and TRBJ2-7, the full variable domain reads GAGVSQSPSNKVTEKGKDVELRCDPISGHTALYWYRQSLGQGLEFLIYFQGNSAPDKSGLPSDRFSAERTGGSVSTLTIQRTQQEDSAVYLCASSLAPSGGAAYEQYFGPGTRLTVT.

The chain is built from TRBV10-3 and TRBJ2-5; TRBD1 matches 7 bases. There are 14 residues in the CDR3. The trim removed 4 bases at V and 4 bases at J, leaving 6 bases unmatched. The germline V gene encodes CDR1 ENHRY and CDR2 SYGVKD. The CDR3 loop reads CAISASGGVETQYF. The CDR3 DNA is TGTGCCATCAGTGCCTCAGGGGGAGTAGAGACCCAGTACTTC.

In its sample, this clone was seen many times. J is TRBJ2-7 and V is TRBV2; D gene ambiguous. V shed 1 base and J shed 3 bases, with 13 bases lying between them. The CDR3 contains 15 residues. In germline, CDR1 is SNHLY, CDR2 FYNNEI. The CDR3 region is CASSEGAPIFYEQYF. For the CDR3, the DNA is TGTGCCAGCAGTGAAGGGGCTCCTATTTTCTACGAGCAGTACTTC.

A few counts support this clone. This chain connects TRBV4-2 to TRBJ1-2; D gene unclear. Germline V gene lookup returns CDR1 LGHNA and CDR2 YNFKEQ. V gave up 0 bases and J gave up 8 bases, with 13 bases separating them. This CDR3 is 14 amino acids long. In DNA, the CDR3 is TGTGCCAGCAGCCAAGAGGGTGGAAACGGGGGCTACACCTTC. Its translation is CASSQEGGNGGYTF.